The clone carrying this T cell receptor beta chain was detected only a few times. What it binds is unknown. At the DNA level, this CDR3 is encoded by other sequences in the same sample as well. The data are from a study of shared clonotypes between healthy human individuals. About the research overall: Per-donor plates numbered three CD4 naive, three CD4 memory, two CD8 naive and one CD8 memory. Whole-study results and caveats: All-four-donor shared clonotypes had higher generation probabilities than non-shared clonotypes did.

Using immunoSEQ multiplex PCR, the repertoire was profiled, and TCRdb retains in-frame clones only, with some absent. The sample lists 550,000 to 700,000 clones, approximately 73% occurring once. The germline V and J ends were trimmed by 0 bases and 0 bases, with 9 bases remaining between them. Germline V gene lookup returns CDR1 GTSNPN and CDR2 SVGIG (reference sequence). This CDR3 contains 14 residues. This TCR was recovered from a woman in her 30s in good health. The sample consisted of memory CD4+ T cells sorted from blood. Noted subset: CD45RA-negative fraction. The V and J genes are TRBV30 and TRBJ2-7; possibly TRBD2 for D (6 bases). The CDR3 nucleotides read TGTGCCTGGAGTGTCGGGGGAAGCTCCTACGAGCAGTACTTC. Translation gives CAWSVGGSSYEQYF.